This T cell receptor beta chain was sequenced for a study of PD-1 blockade in classical Hodgkin lymphoma. General study results and limits: While CD8+ TCR diversity did not rise significantly by C4D1, CD4+ TCR diversity did. The origin of the repertoire differences remains undefined, with disease activity or prior therapy as possible causes. Healthy donors were reported to have higher baseline TCR diversity than newly diagnosed patients.

The table came from immunoSEQ multiplex PCR; TCRdb's copy has only in-frame clones and leaves some out. The sample holds under 95,000 clones, 85% to 95% seen once. Each patient's relapse followed autologous stem cell transplantation, and brentuximab vedotin exposure varied. As to this clone: Its antigen is not known.

CDR1 is SGHAT, CDR2 FQNNGV, per germline. CDR3 size: 12 residues. The V and J ends lost 4 bases and 5 bases respectively, with 5 bases between them. The sample here was peripheral blood mononuclear cells (PBMCs), taken before the second cycle of nivolumab. The TCR originated in a human donor with classical Hodgkin lymphoma. The gene calls are TRBV11-2 and TRBJ2-2; D remains unclear. In nucleotides, the CDR3 is TGTGCCAGCAGCTCGTTTACCGGGGAGCTGTTTTTT. The encoded protein is CASSSFTGELFF.